This T cell receptor (beta chain) was identified during a study of cytomegalovirus exposure and HLA in healthy donors. Looking at the study overall: Approximately 180 million T cells yielded roughly 120 million unique TCR beta sequences, as an earlier analysis found.

This PCR relied on a set of 60 Vbeta primers and 13 Jbeta primers. Per the authors' pipeline: Some 9.9 million shared chains were among around 80 million unique TCR beta chains counted in a later analysis. Assay used: immunoSEQ multiplex PCR; TCRdb lists only in-frame clones, some missing. The V and J calls and clone size were taken over from that table, and D and trimming were inferred from the DNA. The table lists 250,000 or so clones, around 85% of them singletons. Of note for this clone: What it binds is unknown. Sequence at one end of the junction differs from germline and may be a read error.

General study results and limits: A few CMV-associated chains were confirmed in vitro to be specific for CMV antigens. Information on immune exposure was restricted to one variable (CMV serostatus).

CDR3 length: 14 residues. The germline gives CDR1 SEHNR, CDR2 FQNEAQ (reference sequence). This chain joins TRBV7-9 and TRBJ2-7; D is uncertain. The sequence came from a human donor in good health. Sequencing used PBMCs. CDR3 region: CSSSLSGESYEQYF. Here the CDR3 DNA reads TGTTCCAGCAGCTTATCGGGTGAATCCTACGAGCAGTACTTC. Full variable domain (rest looked up from reference TRBV7-9 and TRBJ2-7): DTGVSQNPRHKITKRGQNVTFRCDPISEHNRLYWYRQTLGQGPEFLTYFQNEAQLEKSRLLSDRFSAERPKGSFSTLEIQRTEQGDSAMYLCSSSLSGESYEQYFGPGTRLTVT.